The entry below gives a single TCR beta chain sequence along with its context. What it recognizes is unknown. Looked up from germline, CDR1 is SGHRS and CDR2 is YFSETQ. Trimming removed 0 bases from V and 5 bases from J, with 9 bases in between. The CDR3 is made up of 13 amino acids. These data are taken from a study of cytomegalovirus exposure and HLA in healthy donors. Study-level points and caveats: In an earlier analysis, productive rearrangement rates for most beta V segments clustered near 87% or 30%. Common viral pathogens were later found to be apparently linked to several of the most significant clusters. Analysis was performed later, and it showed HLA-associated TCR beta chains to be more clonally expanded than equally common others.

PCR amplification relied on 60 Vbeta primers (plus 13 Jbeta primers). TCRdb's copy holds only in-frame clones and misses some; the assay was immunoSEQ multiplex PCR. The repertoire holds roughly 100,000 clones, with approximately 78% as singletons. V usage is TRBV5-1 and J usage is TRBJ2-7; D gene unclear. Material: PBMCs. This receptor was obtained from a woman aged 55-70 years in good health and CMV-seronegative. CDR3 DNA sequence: TGCGCCAGCAGCTTGGCCGGGTCCCACGAGCAGTACTTC. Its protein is CASSLAGSHEQYF.